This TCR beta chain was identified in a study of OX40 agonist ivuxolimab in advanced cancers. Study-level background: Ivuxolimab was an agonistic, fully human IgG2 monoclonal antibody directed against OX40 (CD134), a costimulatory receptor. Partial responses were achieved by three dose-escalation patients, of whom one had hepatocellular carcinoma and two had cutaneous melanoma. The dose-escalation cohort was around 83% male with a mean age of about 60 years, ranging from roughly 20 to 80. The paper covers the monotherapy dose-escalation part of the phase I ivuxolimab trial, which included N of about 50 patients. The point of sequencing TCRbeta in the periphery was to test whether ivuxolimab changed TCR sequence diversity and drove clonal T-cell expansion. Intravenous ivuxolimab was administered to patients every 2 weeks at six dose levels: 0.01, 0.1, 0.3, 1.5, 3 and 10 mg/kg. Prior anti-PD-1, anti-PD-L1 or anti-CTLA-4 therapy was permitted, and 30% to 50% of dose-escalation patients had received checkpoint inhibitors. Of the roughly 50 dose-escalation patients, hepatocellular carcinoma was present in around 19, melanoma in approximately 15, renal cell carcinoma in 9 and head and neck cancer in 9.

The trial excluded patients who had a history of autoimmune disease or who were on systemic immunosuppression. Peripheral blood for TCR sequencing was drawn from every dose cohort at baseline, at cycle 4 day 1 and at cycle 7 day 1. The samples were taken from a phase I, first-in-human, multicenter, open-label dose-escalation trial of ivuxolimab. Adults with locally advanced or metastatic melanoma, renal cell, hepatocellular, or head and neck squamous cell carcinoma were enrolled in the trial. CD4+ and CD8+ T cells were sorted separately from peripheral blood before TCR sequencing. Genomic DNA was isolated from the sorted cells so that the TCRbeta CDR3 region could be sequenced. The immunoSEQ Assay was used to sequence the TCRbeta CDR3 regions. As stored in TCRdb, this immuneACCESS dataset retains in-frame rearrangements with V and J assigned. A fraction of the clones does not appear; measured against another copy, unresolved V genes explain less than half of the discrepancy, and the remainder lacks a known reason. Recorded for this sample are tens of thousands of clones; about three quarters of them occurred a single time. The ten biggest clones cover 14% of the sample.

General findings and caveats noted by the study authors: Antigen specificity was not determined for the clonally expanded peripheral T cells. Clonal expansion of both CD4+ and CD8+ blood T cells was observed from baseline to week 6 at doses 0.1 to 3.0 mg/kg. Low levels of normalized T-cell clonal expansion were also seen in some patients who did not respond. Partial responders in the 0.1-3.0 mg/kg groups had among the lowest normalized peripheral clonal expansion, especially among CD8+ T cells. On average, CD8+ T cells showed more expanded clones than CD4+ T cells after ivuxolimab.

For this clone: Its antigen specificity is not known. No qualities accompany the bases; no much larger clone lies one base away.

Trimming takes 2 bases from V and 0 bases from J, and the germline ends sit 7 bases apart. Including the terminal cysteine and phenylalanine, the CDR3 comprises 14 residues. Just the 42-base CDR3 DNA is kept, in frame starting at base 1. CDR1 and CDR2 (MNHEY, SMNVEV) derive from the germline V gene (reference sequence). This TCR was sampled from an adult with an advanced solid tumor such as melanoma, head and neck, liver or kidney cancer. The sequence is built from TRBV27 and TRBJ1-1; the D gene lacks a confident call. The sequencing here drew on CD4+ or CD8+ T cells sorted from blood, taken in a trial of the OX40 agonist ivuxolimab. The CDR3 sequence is CASSLGPVNTEAFF. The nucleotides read TGTGCCAGCAGTTTAGGCCCAGTGAACACTGAAGCTTTCTTT.